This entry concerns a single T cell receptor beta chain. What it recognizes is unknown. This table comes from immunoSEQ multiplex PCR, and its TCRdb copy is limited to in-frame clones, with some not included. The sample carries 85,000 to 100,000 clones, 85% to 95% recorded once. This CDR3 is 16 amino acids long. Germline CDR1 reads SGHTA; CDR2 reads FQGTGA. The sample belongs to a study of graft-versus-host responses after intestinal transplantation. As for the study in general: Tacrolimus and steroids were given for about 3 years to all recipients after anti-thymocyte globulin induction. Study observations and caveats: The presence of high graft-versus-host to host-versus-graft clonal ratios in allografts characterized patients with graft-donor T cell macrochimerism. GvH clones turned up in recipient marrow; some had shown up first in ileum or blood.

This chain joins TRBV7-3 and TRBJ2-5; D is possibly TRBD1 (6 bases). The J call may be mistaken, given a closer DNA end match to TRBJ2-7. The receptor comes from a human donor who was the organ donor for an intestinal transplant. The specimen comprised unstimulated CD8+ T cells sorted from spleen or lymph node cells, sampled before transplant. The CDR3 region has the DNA TGTGCCAGCAGCTTAATCCGACGTGACAGGATCTACGAGCAGTACTTC. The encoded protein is CASSLIRRDRIYEQYF.